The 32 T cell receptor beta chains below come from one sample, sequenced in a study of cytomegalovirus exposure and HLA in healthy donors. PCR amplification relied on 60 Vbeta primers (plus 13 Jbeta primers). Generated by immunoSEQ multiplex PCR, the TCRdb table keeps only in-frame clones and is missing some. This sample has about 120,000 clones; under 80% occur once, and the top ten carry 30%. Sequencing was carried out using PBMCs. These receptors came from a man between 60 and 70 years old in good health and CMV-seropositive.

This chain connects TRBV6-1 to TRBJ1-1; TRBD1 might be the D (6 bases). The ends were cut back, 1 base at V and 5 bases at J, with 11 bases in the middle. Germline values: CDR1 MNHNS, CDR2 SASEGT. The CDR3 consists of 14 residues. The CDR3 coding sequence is TGTGCCAGCAGTGAAGTCAGGGGTGAGACTGAAGCTTTCTTT. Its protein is CASSEVRGETEAFF.

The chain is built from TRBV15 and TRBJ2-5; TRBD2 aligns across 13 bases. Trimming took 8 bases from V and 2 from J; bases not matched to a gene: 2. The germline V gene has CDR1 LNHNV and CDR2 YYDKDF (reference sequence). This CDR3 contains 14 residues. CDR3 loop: CATRLAGGQETQYF. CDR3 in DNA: TGTGCCACCCGACTAGCGGGAGGACAAGAGACCCAGTACTTC. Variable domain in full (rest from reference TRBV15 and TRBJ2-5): DAMVIQNPRYQVTQFGKPVTLSCSQTLNHNVMYWYQQKSSQAPKLLFHYYDKDFNNEADTPDNFQSRRPNTSFCFLDIRSPGLGDTAMYLCATRLAGGQETQYFGPGTRLLVL.

Here the CDR3 DNA reads TGTGCCAGCAGCTCCTGGACAGTAGCCATGAACACTGAAGCTTTCTTT. Protein product: CASSSWTVAMNTEAFF. V is TRBV7-6 and J is TRBJ1-1, with D maybe TRBD1 (6 bases). Germline values: CDR1 SGHVS, CDR2 FNYEAQ. The CDR3 extends over 16 amino acids. Trimming removed 4 bases at V and 0 bases at J, with 15 bases between. Supplemented by reference TRBV7-6 and TRBJ1-1, the full variable domain reads GAGVSQSPRYKVTKRGQDVALRCDPISGHVSLYWYRQALGQGPEFLTYFNYEAQQDKSGLPNDRFSAERPEGSISTLTIQRTEQRDSAMYRCASSSWTVAMNTEAFFGQGTRLTVV.

For the CDR3, the DNA is TGTGCCAGCTCGCTTGTCAGCTCCTACGAGCAGTACTTC. This translates into CASSLVSSYEQYF. V usage is TRBV18 and J usage is TRBJ2-7; D not certain. Trimming shortened V by 6 bases and J by 0 bases, and 9 bases separated the two germline ends. This CDR3 is built from 13 residues. Germline V CDR1 and CDR2: KGHSH, LQKENI.

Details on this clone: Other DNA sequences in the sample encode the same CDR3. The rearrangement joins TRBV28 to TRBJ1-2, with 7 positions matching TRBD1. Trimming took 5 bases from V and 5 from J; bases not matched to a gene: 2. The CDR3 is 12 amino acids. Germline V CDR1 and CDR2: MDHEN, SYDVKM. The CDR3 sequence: CASSQTGYGYTF. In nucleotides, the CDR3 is TGTGCCAGCAGTCAGACAGGGTATGGCTACACCTTC.

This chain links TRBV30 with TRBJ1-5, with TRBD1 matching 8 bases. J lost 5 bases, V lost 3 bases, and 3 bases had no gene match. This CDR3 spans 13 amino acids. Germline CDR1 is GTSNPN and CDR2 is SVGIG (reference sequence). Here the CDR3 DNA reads TGTGCCTGGAGGGAACAGGGGGATCAGCCCCAGCATTTT. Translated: CAWREQGDQPQHF.

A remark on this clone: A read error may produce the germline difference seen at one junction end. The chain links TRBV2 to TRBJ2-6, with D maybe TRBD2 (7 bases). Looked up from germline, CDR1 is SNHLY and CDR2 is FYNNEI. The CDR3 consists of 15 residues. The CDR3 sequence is CASSVRGAGANGLTF. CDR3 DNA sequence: TGTGCCAGCAGTGTACGGGGGGCCGGGGCCAACGGCCTGACTTTC.

The CDR3 nucleotides are TGTGCCAGCAGTTACTCGACAGCTGGGAACACTGAAGCTTTCTTT. It codes for CASSYSTAGNTEAFF. This chain uses TRBV6-5 with TRBJ1-1; D is perhaps TRBD1 (5 bases). The CDR3 length is 15 residues. Germline V gives CDR1 MNHEY, CDR2 SVGAGI. V was clipped by 0 bases and J by 1 base, with 9 bases between them.

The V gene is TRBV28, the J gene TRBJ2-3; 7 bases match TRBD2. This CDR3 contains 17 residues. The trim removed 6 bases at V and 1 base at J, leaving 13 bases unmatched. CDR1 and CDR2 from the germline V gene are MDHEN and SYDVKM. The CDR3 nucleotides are TGTGCCAGCAGCGCCCCCCCTGGAACTAGCGGCACAGATACGCAGTATTTT. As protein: CASSAPPGTSGTDTQYF.

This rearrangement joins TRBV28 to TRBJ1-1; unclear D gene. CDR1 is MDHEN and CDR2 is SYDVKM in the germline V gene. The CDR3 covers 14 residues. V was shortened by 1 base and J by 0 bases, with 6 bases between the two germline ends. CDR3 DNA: TGTGCCAGCAGTTTATTACAGATGAACACTGAAGCTTTCTTT. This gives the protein CASSLLQMNTEAFF.

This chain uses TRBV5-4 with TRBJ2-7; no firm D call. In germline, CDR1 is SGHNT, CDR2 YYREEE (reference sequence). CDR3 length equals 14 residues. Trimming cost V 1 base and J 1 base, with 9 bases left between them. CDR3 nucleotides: TGTGCCAGCAGCTTGTACAGTTCTTCCTACGAGCAGTACTTC. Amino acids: CASSLYSSSYEQYF. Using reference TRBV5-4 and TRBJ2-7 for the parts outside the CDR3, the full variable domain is ETGVTQSPTHLIKTRGQQVTLRCSSQSGHNTVSWYQQALGQGPQFIFQYYREEENGRGNFPPRFSGLQFPNYSSELNVNALELDDSALYLCASSLYSSSYEQYFGPGTRLTVT.

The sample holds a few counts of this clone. The CDR3 DNA reads TGTGCCAGCAGTGAACGGGGGGTTCATGGCTACACCTTC. Amino acids: CASSERGVHGYTF. The chain combines TRBV6-1 with TRBJ1-2, with a weak D call TRBD1 (5 bases). The length of the CDR3 is 13 residues. Trimming removed 2 bases from V and 6 bases from J, with 10 bases in between. Germline V lookup: CDR1 MNHNS, CDR2 SASEGT.

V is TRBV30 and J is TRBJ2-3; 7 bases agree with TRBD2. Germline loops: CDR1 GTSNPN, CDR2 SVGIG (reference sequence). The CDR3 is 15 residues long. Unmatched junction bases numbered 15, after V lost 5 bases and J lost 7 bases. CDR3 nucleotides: TGTGCCTGGGAGGGCAGTGGGAGGGCCTCGAATACGCAGTATTTT. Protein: CAWEGSGRASNTQYF.

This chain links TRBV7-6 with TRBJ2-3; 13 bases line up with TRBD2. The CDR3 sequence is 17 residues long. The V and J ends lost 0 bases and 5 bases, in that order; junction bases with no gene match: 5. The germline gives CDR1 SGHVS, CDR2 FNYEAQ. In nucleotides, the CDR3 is TGTGCCAGCAGCTTAGCCCGGACTAGCGGGGGAGGAGATACGCAGTATTTT. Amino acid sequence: CASSLARTSGGGDTQYF. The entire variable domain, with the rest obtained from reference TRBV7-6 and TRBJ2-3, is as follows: GAGVSQSPRYKVTKRGQDVALRCDPISGHVSLYWYRQALGQGPEFLTYFNYEAQQDKSGLPNDRFSAERPEGSISTLTIQRTEQRDSAMYRCASSLARTSGGGDTQYFGPGTRLTVL.

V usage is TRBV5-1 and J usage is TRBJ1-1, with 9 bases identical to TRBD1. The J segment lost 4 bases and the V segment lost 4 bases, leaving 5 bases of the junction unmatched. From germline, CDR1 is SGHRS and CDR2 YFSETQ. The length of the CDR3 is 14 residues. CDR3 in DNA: TGCGCCAGCAGCGTGGACAGGGGTGTCACTGAAGCTTTCTTT. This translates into CASSVDRGVTEAFF. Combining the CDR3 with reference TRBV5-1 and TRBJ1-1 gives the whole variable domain KAGVTQTPRYLIKTRGQQVTLSCSPISGHRSVSWYQQTPGQGLQFLFEYFSETQRNKGNFPGRFSGRQFSNSRSEMNVSTLELGDSALYLCASSVDRGVTEAFFGQGTRLTVV.

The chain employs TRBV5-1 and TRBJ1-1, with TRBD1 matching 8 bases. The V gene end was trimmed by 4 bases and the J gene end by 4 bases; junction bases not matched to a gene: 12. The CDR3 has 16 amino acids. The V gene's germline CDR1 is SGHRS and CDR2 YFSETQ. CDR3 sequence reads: CASSPSSGGASTEAFF. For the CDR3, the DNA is TGCGCCAGCAGCCCCAGTTCAGGGGGCGCGAGCACTGAAGCTTTCTTT.

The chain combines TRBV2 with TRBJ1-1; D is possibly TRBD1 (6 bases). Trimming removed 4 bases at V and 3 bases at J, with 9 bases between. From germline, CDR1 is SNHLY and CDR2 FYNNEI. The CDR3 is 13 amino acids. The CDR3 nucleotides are TGTGCCAGCAGTGCAGGGGCGCACACTGAAGCTTTCTTT. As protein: CASSAGAHTEAFF. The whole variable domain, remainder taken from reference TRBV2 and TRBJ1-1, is EPEVTQTPSHQVTQMGQEVILRCVPISNHLYFYWYRQILGQKVEFLVSFYNNEISEKSEIFDDQFSVERPDGSNFTLKIRSTKLEDSAMYFCASSAGAHTEAFFGQGTRLTVV.

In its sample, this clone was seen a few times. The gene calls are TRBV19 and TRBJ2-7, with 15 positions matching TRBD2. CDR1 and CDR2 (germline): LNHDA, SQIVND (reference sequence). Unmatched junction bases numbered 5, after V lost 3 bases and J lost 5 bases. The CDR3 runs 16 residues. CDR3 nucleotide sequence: TGTGCCAGTAGTATCTGGACTAGCGGGAGGGCCCACGAGCAGTACTTC. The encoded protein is CASSIWTSGRAHEQYF.

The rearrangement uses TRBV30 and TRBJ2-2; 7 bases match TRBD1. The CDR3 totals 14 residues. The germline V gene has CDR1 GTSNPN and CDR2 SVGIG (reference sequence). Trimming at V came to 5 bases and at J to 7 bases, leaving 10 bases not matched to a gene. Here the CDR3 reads CAWQGGKGGGELFF. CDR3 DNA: TGTGCCTGGCAAGGGGGCAAGGGCGGCGGGGAGCTGTTTTTT. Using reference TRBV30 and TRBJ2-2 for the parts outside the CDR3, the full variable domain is SQTIHQWPATLVQPVGSPLSLECTVEGTSNPNLYWYRQAAGRGLQLLFYSVGIGQISSEVPQNLSASRPQDRQFILSSKKLLLSDSGFYLCAWQGGKGGGELFFGEGSRLTVL.

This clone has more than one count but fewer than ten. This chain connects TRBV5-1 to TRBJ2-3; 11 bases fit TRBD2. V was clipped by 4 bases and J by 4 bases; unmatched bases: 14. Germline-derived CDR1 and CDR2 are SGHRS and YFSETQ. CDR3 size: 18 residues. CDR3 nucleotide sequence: TGCGCCAGCAGCCCCGGGGGGCTAGCGGGAGGTAGGGCAGATACGCAGTATTTT. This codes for CASSPGGLAGGRADTQYF.

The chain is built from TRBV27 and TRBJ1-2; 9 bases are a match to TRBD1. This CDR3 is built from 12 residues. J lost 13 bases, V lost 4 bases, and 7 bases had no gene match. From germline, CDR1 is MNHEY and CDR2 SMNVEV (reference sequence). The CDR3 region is CASSSGQGLPTF. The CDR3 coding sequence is TGTGCCAGCAGTTCCGGACAGGGGCTCCCCACCTTC.

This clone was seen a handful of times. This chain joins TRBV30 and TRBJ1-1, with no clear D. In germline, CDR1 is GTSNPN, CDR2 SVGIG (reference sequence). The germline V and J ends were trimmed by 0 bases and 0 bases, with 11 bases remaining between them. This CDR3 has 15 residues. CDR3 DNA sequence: TGTGCCTGGAGTGTAACGCAGGTCCTGAACACTGAAGCTTTCTTT. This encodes CAWSVTQVLNTEAFF.

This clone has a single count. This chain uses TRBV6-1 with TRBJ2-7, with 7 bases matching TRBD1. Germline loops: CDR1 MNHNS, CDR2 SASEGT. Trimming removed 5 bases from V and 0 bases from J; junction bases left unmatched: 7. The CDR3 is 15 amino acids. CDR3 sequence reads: CASSPDRVNSYEQYF. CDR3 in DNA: TGTGCCAGCAGTCCCGACAGGGTAAACTCCTACGAGCAGTACTTC.

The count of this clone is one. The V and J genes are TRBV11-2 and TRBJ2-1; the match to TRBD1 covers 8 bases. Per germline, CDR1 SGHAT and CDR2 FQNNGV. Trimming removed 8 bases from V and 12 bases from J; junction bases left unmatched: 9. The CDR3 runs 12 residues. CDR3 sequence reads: CASQLTGGGQFF. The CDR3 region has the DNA TGTGCCAGCCAGCTTACAGGGGGAGGGCAGTTCTTC.

The CDR3 DNA follows: TGTGCCAGCAAAAGGTTAGCGGGAGGGAAAGATACGCAGTATTTT. Its translation: CASKRLAGGKDTQYF. This rearrangement joins TRBV27 to TRBJ2-3; 11 bases fit TRBD2. Germline CDR1 reads MNHEY; CDR2 reads SMNVEV (reference sequence). CDR3 size: 15 residues. The V segment lost 7 bases and the J segment 5 bases; nucleotides outside the gene matches: 8.

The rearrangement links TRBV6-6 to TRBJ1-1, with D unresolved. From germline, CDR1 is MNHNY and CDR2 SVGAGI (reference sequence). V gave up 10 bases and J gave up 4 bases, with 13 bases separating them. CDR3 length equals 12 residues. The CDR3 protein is CATCLEGTEAFF. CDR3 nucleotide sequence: TGTGCCACCTGTCTGGAGGGCACTGAAGCTTTCTTT.

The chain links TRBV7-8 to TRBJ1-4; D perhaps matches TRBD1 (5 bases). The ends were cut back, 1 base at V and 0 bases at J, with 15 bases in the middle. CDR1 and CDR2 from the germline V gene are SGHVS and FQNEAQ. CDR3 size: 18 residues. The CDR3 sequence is CASSLGAGIRSTNEKLFF. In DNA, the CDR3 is TGTGCCAGCAGCTTAGGAGCAGGGATTAGATCAACTAATGAAAAACTGTTTTTT.

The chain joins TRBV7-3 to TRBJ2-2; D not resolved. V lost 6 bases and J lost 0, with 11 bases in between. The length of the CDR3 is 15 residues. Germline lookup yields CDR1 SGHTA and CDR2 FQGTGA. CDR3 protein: CASREYDTNTGELFF. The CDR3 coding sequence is TGTGCCAGCAGAGAATACGACACGAACACCGGGGAGCTGTTTTTT.

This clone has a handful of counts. The CDR3 spells CASSRTGPREAFF. CDR3 in DNA: TGCGCCAGCAGTAGGACAGGTCCACGTGAAGCTTTCTTT. V is TRBV5-1 and J is TRBJ1-1; 7 bases match TRBD1. With V trimmed by 5 bases and J by 7 bases, 8 bases remained unmatched. The CDR3 runs to 13 residues. Per germline, CDR1 SGHRS and CDR2 YFSETQ.

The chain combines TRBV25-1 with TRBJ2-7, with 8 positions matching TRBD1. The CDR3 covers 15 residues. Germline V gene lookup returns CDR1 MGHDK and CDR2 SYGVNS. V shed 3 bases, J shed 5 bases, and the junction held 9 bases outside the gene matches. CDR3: CASSDPGQAFDEQYF. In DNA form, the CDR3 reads TGTGCCAGCAGTGACCCGGGACAGGCCTTTGACGAGCAGTACTTC.

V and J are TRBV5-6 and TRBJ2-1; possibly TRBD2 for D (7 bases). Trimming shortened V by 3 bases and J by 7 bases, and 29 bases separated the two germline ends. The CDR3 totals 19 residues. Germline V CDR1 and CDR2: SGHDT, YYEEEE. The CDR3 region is CASSSPSVQGRRGGNEQFF. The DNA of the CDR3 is TGTGCCAGCAGCTCCCCCTCTGTCCAGGGGCGGAGGGGAGGGAATGAGCAGTTCTTC. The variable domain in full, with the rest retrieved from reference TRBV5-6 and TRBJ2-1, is DAGVTQSPTHLIKTRGQQVTLRCSPKSGHDTVSWYQQALGQGPQFIFQYYEEEERQRGNFPDRFSGHQFPNYSSELNVNALLLGDSALYLCASSSPSVQGRRGGNEQFFGPGTRLTVL.

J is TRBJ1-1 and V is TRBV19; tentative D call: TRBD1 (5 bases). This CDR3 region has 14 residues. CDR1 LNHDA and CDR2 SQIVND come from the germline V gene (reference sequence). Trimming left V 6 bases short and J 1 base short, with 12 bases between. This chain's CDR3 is CASRGGPRNTEAFF. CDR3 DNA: TGTGCCAGTAGGGGGGGACCGAGGAACACTGAAGCTTTCTTT.